What follows describes a single T cell receptor beta chain. This record comes from a study of T cell changes during pregnancy in multiple sclerosis. Measured with immunoSEQ multiplex PCR; TCRdb has only the in-frame clones, and not every one. This sample has around 86,000 clones, with roughly 91% found just once. The CDR3 has 17 residues. Trimming shortened V by 6 bases and J by 1 base, and 22 bases separated the two germline ends. Germline-derived CDR1 and CDR2 are SGHRS and YFSETQ. The sample in question was peripheral blood, obtained in the first trimester of pregnancy. The origin of this receptor is a female donor with multiple sclerosis, enrolled in a pregnancy study. The V call is TRBV5-1, the J call TRBJ1-1; D might be TRBD1 (6 bases). The CDR3 coding sequence is TGCGCCAGCACCAAGGGGGGGGAGGAACGGAGGAACACTGAAGCTTTCTTT. It encodes CASTKGGEERRNTEAFF.